The clone carrying this TCR beta chain is labeled medium-sized (0.01 to 0.1%). This entry belongs to a study of CD8+CD57+ T cells in acquired aplastic anemia. The overall study: Sorted CD4+ plus CD8+ cells gave DNA averaging roughly 2.9 ug.

Genomic DNA, serving as template, underwent TCR beta VDJ and CDR3 profiling. MiXCR, run by TCRdb on the reads, gives a single entry per CDR3 protein. This table holds about 160,000 distinct CDR3 sequences, roughly 48% found once. This CDR3 region has 16 residues. Between the trimmed V and J ends, which lost 0 bases and 1 base, there was a span of 12 bases. Germline CDR1 and CDR2: MGHRA and YSYEKL. The chain has TRBV4-1 and TRBJ1-1, with D possibly TRBD1 on 5 matching bases. Source material: sorted CD4+, CD8+, or CD8+CD57+ T cells (not recorded which) from PBMCs. This TCR came from a human donor in good health. The CDR3 here is CASSQEQTDANTEAFF. CDR3 in DNA: TGCGCCAGCAGCCAAGAACAGACAGATGCGAACACTGAAGCTTTCTTT.